This T cell receptor beta chain was identified in a study of tumor T cells in aggressive B-cell lymphoma. On this clone: Other DNA sequences within the sample encode an identical CDR3.

CDR1 and CDR2 (germline): MNHEY, SVGAGI. The ends lost 4 bases at V and 4 bases at J; junction bases unmatched: 4. There are 13 residues in the CDR3. Repertoires were generated with immunoSEQ multiplex PCR, while TCRdb's copy carries only in-frame clones and drops some. Of a few hundred clones in the sample, about 88% were seen once. The specimen sequenced was tumor tissue. The rearrangement links TRBV6-5 to TRBJ2-7; 7 bases map to TRBD2. The origin of this receptor is an adult with diffuse large B cell lymphoma. CDR3: CASSWGGKYEQYF. The CDR3 region has the DNA TGTGCCAGCAGTTGGGGGGGTAAGTACGAGCAGTACTTC.